The T cell receptor (beta chain) under discussion was sequenced for a study of response to subunit inactivated influenza vaccine. V was pared by 5 bases and J by 3 bases, with 22 bases between. The germline V gene has CDR1 SGHTA and CDR2 FQGNSA. The CDR3 loop spans 17 amino acids. MiXCR was run by TCRdb on the RT-PCR reads, yielding one entry per CDR3 protein. The repertoire has roughly 650,000 distinct CDR3 sequences, roughly 14% of them found once; the top ten carry approximately 10%. General study results and limits: Authors suggested each seasonal flu vaccination may recruit only limited numbers of new T cells.

In the case of this clonotype: The antigen is undetermined.

Material: PBMCs from blood, obtained 11 to 12 days after vaccination. The V call is TRBV7-2, the J call TRBJ1-1; D possibly corresponds to TRBD1 (6 bases). This clonotype was obtained from a man aged 50-59 years who received an inactivated influenza vaccine. The CDR3 nucleotides read TGTGCCAGCAGCCTCCAACCGACAGGTTCCCTTTACACTGAAGCTTTCTTT. Translation: CASSLQPTGSLYTEAFF.